Presented here are 15 T cell receptor beta chains from one specimen sequenced in a study of PD-1 blockade in classical Hodgkin lymphoma. No patient escaped relapse after autologous stem cell transplantation, and brentuximab vedotin exposure varied. Here immunoSEQ multiplex PCR was the method, and the copy in TCRdb shows in-frame clones only, minus some. The sample has around 45,000 clones, approximately 72% seen once; the top ten hold under 3.5%. The specimen was peripheral blood mononuclear cells (PBMCs), collected before the second cycle of nivolumab. All receptors come from a human donor with classical Hodgkin lymphoma.

The chain uses TRBV4-1 and TRBJ2-3; the match to TRBD1 covers 9 bases. The CDR3 spans 14 residues. V lost 3 bases and J lost 6; bases outside the gene matches: 4. Germline CDR1 is MGHRA and CDR2 is YSYEKL. CDR3 loop: CASSQGQGDDTQYF. CDR3 DNA sequence: TGCGCCAGCAGCCAGGGACAGGGAGACGATACGCAGTATTTT.

The chain couples TRBV9 to TRBJ2-3; no reliable D call. The CDR3 has 14 amino acids. CDR1 is SGDLS, CDR2 YYNGEE, per germline. V was pared by 3 bases and J by 2 bases, with 10 bases between. The DNA of the CDR3 is TGTGCCAGCAGCGACCCCGGATACACAGATACGCAGTATTTT. Translated: CASSDPGYTDTQYF.

The chain links TRBV7-9 to TRBJ2-2; 7 nucleotides agree with TRBD1. Germline V gene data show CDR1 as SEHNR and CDR2 as FQNEAQ (reference sequence). With 5 bases clipped from V and 6 bases from J, the junction kept 9 bases outside the gene matches. The CDR3 runs to 15 residues. The CDR3 reads CASSHIWTGPGELFF. For the CDR3, the DNA is TGTGCCAGCAGCCACATTTGGACAGGCCCCGGGGAGCTGTTTTTT.

The rearrangement links TRBV19 to TRBJ2-5, with 7 bases aligning to TRBD2. The J call may be faulty, since TRBJ2-7 better matches the DNA end. Germline V gene lookup returns CDR1 LNHDA and CDR2 SQIVND (reference sequence). This CDR3 is 13 amino acids long. CDR3 in DNA: TGTGCCAGTAGTATGGGAGGGTACTACGAGCAGTACTTC. Protein: CASSMGGYYEQYF.

The V gene is TRBV27, the J gene TRBJ2-1; TRBD1 matches at 10 bases. The CDR3 totals 15 residues. Germline V gene data show CDR1 as MNHEY and CDR2 as SMNVEV (reference sequence). The trim removed 6 bases at V and 5 bases at J, leaving 7 bases unmatched. The CDR3 loop reads CASSFRQGANNEQFF. The CDR3 DNA sequence: TGTGCCAGCAGCTTCCGACAGGGGGCGAACAATGAGCAGTTCTTC.

In this sample, this clone turned up a few times. V and J are TRBV6-6 and TRBJ1-5; D not certain. The CDR3 totals 13 residues. The V end lost 3 bases, the J end lost 1 base, and 4 bases lay between the germline ends. CDR1 and CDR2 from the germline V gene are MNHNY and SVGAGI (reference sequence). As DNA, the CDR3 is TGTGCCAGCAGTTATAGGAGCAATCAGCCCCAGCATTTT. Translation gives CASSYRSNQPQHF.

A few counts support this clone. The genes are TRBV7-2 and TRBJ2-1, with TRBD2 matching 9 bases. Looked up from germline, CDR1 is SGHTA and CDR2 is FQGNSA. This CDR3 comprises 15 residues. Trimming took 5 bases from V and 2 from J; bases not matched to a gene: 4. The CDR3 spells CASSLSGSPYNEQFF. In DNA, the CDR3 is TGTGCCAGCAGCCTTAGCGGGAGCCCCTACAATGAGCAGTTCTTC.

The chain has TRBV2 and TRBJ1-5, with TRBD1 as a possible D gene (6 bases). The ends were cut back, 6 bases at V and 4 bases at J, with 16 bases in the middle. The CDR3 runs to 15 residues. Germline V gene lookup returns CDR1 SNHLY and CDR2 FYNNEI. CDR3 DNA: TGTGCCAGCAGACCGGACAGAGTTCATAATCAGCCCCAGCATTTT. It codes for CASRPDRVHNQPQHF.

The rearrangement links TRBV7-6 to TRBJ2-2, with D perhaps TRBD2 (7 bases). Trimming pared 5 bases from V and 3 bases from J, leaving 16 bases between. This CDR3 has 16 amino acids. Looked up from germline, CDR1 is SGHVS and CDR2 is FNYEAQ. The CDR3 spells CASSPISGGHTGELFF. CDR3 bases: TGTGCCAGCAGCCCAATCTCCGGGGGGCACACCGGGGAGCTGTTTTTT.

The DNA of the CDR3 is TGCGCCAGCAGCCAAGATCGACGTCACTACGAGCAGTACTTC. Its protein product is CASSQDRRHYEQYF. V is TRBV4-3 and J is TRBJ2-7, with unresolved D. The germline V gene has CDR1 LGHNA and CDR2 YSLEER. The CDR3 loop spans 14 amino acids. V lost 0 bases, J lost 3 bases, and 9 bases lay in between.

The V call is TRBV10-3, the J call TRBJ2-1; D is unresolved. The CDR3 length is 16 residues. V lost 3 bases, J lost 2 bases, and 14 bases lay in between. Germline-derived CDR1 and CDR2 are ENHRY and SYGVKD. CDR3 nucleotide sequence: TGTGCCATCAGTGAAAGGGCTAGTCCCCCCTACAATGAGCAGTTCTTC. As protein: CAISERASPPYNEQFF.

V usage is TRBV7-3 and J usage is TRBJ2-2; TRBD1 matches 9 bases. Germline V lookup: CDR1 SGHTA, CDR2 FQGTGA. V lost 0 bases and J lost 4; bases outside the gene matches: 6. The CDR3 has 17 amino acids. CDR3 DNA sequence: TGTGCCAGCAGCTTAACAATACAGGGGGCGGGCACCGGGGAGCTGTTTTTT. Protein product: CASSLTIQGAGTGELFF.

The J gene is TRBJ2-1, the V gene TRBV19; tentatively, D is TRBD2 (7 bases). Trimming left V 3 bases short and J 4 bases short, with 13 bases between. The CDR3 runs 15 residues. Per the germline V gene, CDR1 is LNHDA and CDR2 is SQIVND (reference sequence). The CDR3, as DNA: TGTGCCAGTAGTATCTCGGGGGGCTCGTACAATGAGCAGTTCTTC. Translating it yields CASSISGGSYNEQFF.

This chain links TRBV30 with TRBJ2-1; TRBD2 is a possible D gene (5 bases). Trimming removed 1 base at V and 9 bases at J, with 13 bases between. Germline CDR1 reads GTSNPN; CDR2 reads SVGIG (reference sequence). The length of the CDR3 is 13 residues. CDR3 sequence: CAWSASLRAEQFF. CDR3 DNA: TGTGCCTGGAGTGCATCCCTGCGGGCTGAGCAGTTCTTC.

Written as DNA, the CDR3 is TGCGCCAGCAGCTCCGACGGAGTCTACGAGCAGTACTTC. It encodes CASSSDGVYEQYF. The rearrangement joins TRBV5-1 to TRBJ2-7; D is undetermined. CDR1 and CDR2 from the germline V gene are SGHRS and YFSETQ. Trimming stripped 3 bases from V and 3 bases from J, with 10 bases between. There are 13 residues in the CDR3.